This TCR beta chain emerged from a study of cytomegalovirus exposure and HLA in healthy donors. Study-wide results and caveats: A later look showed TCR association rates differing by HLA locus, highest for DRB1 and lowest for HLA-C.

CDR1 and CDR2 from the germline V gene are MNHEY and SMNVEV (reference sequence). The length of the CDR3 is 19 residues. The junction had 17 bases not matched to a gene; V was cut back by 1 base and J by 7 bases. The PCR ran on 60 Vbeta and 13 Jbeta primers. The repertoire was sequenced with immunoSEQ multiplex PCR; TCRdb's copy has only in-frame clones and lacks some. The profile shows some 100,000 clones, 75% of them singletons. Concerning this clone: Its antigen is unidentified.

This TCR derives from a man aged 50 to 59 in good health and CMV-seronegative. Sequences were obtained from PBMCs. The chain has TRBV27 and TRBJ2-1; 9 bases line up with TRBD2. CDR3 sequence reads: CASSLWGVEAGGRFNEQFF. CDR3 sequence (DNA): TGTGCCAGCAGTTTATGGGGGGTGGAGGCGGGGGGGCGTTTTAATGAGCAGTTCTTC.